These 2 T cell receptor beta chains were sequenced from one sample in a study of human T cells and chemical hapten exposure. From the RACE reads, TCRdb called clonotypes with MiXCR, one entry per CDR3 protein. Of 300,000 to 450,000 distinct CDR3 sequences listed, more than 4.5% are singletons. Time point denoted: patch test 1, 2 weeks after DPC sensitization. The treatment was: therapeutic diphenylcyclopropenone sensitization with weekly scalp DPC. Sample: whole blood, taken in connection with sensitization to the hapten diphenylcyclopropenone (DPC). All receptors come from a woman aged 45-65 years with alopecia areata. Some clones in this sample may be carry-over from other donors' samples.

This clonotype occurred many times. This chain uses TRBV27 with TRBJ2-7; possible D gene TRBD1, 5 bases. Between the trimmed V and J ends, which lost 8 bases and 7 bases, there was a span of 18 bases. CDR3 length equals 13 residues. Per germline, CDR1 MNHEY and CDR2 SMNVEV (reference sequence). CDR3 protein: CASGWKQVSEQYF. In DNA form, the CDR3 reads TGTGCCAGCGGTTGGAAACAGGTATCGGAGCAGTACTTC.

This clonotype was picked up a small number of times. The CDR3 DNA reads as TGTGCCAGCACCCTCGGGGTAAACACCGGGGAGCTGTTTTTT. Its protein is CASTLGVNTGELFF. The rearrangement joins TRBV12-3 or TRBV12-4 to TRBJ2-2; tentative D call: TRBD2 (5 bases). V was clipped by 7 bases and J by 2 bases, with 11 bases between them. This CDR3 has 14 residues.